The T cell receptor beta chain described here comes from a study of T cell repertoires in cytomegalovirus infection. On the study more broadly: CMV epitopes, recently identified HLA-C-restricted and well-studied HLA-B-restricted, were used. Shared public TCR beta signatures pointed to both CMV infection and a matching HLA type.

Only a few counts were recorded for this clonotype. The target antigen is unknown. Trimming removed 6 bases from V and 0 bases from J, with 15 bases in between. There are 16 residues in the CDR3. TCRdb recomputed calls from the reads with MiXCR, one row per CDR3 protein. The data show around 340,000 distinct CDR3 sequences, approximately 32% seen once. Study results and limitations: The study found HLA-C-restricted CMV-specific TCR beta clonotypes dominating the ex vivo response.

The sample here was cultured PBMCs, taken from culture after CMV antigen stimulation. The chain couples TRBV12-3 or TRBV12-4 to TRBJ1-5; a weak D match, TRBD1 (5 bases). The TCR originated in a human donor in good health (CMV status not recorded). Some clones in this sample may be carry-over from other donors' samples. The CDR3 nucleotides read TGTGCCAGCAGCCCCCGGGACCGCGATAGCAATCAGCCCCAGCATTTT. This gives the protein CASSPRDRDSNQPQHF.